Included here is one T cell receptor beta chain sequence, with context. The antigen remains unidentified. TCRdb processed the reads anew with MiXCR; each CDR3 protein has one entry. The table has about 900,000 distinct CDR3 sequences, around 32% seen once. The data were taken from a study of T cell repertoires in cytomegalovirus infection. Study-wide context: CMV epitopes in the study were HLA-C-restricted (recently identified) and HLA-B-restricted (well studied).

Study-wide results and limits: Within the response measured ex vivo, HLA-C-restricted CMV-specific TCR beta clonotypes were dominant.

This sequence originates from a human donor in good health (CMV status not recorded). Some clones in this sample may be carry-over from other donors' samples. This specimen consisted of cultured CD8+ T cells from PBMCs, obtained from culture after CMV antigen stimulation.

The CDR3 loop reads CASSLSNSGANVLTF. In DNA form, the CDR3 reads TGTGCCAGCAGTTTATCGAACTCTGGGGCCAACGTCCTGACTTTC. V gene TRBV27 combines with J gene TRBJ2-6; no clear D gene. The CDR3 totals 15 residues. The germline V and J ends were trimmed by 0 bases and 0 bases, with 3 bases remaining between them. CDR1 and CDR2 from the germline V gene are MNHEY and SMNVEV (reference sequence).